This TCR beta chain was identified in a study of cytomegalovirus exposure and HLA in healthy donors. Whole-study findings and limits: The investigators catalogued 150 or so TCR beta chains as cytomegalovirus-associated.

V was clipped by 2 bases and J by 2 bases, with 13 bases between them. Germline V gene sequence: CDR1 SQVTM, CDR2 ANQGSEA. This CDR3 region has 14 residues. On this clone: Its target is not known.

Here immunoSEQ multiplex PCR was the method, and the copy in TCRdb shows in-frame clones only, minus some. Among some 130,000 clones listed, 70% to 85% were seen once. The V gene is TRBV29-1, the J gene TRBJ2-7; D might be TRBD1 (6 bases). The origin of this receptor is a man aged 25 to 45 in good health and CMV-seropositive. Source material: PBMCs. The CDR3 reads CSVESQDSTYEQYF. The CDR3 DNA reads as TGCAGCGTTGAAAGTCAGGACAGCACCTACGAGCAGTACTTC.